Given below is one T cell receptor (beta chain) in context. Which antigen it targets is not known. Per-base qualities were not stored, and no clone one base away is much larger. Libraries came from RT-PCR. The instrument given in TCRdb is Illumina HiSeq 2500. Using fastp at Q25 and MiXCR, TCRdb reprocessed the public reads and kept productive beta chains. All rows with the same CDR3 protein become a single entry with the most common DNA and genes. This sample gives about 160,000 distinct CDR3 sequences in total; about 11% of them show up just once. Around an eighth of the sample is held by the ten biggest clonotypes. This specimen's time point label, per the study, means: 45 to 50 days after influenza vaccine administration. This specimen belongs to a study of response to subunit inactivated influenza vaccine (dated by TCRdb to the late 2010s). Study-wide context: To follow how T cells responded to a trivalent subunit inactivated influenza vaccine, the researchers relied on deep quantitative profiling of the T cell receptor repertoire. Findings and caveats that apply to the study as a whole: The authors proposed that each seasonal influenza vaccination may bring in only a limited number of new T cells.

V gives up 10 bases and J gives up 4 bases, and the segment between their germline ends measures 16 bases. For CDR1 and CDR2, the germline V gene (reference sequence) lists MNHEY and SMNVEV. Reading from cysteine to phenylalanine, the CDR3 counts 13 amino acids. Left in the record is the CDR3 DNA by itself, 39 bases read in frame from the first base. This clonotype was obtained from a man aged 50 or older who received an inactivated influenza vaccine. Donor details come from another sample of the same person, matched by shared clones. The source was non-naive T cells sorted from PBMCs, collected roughly 45 days after vaccination. The cell subset or site label of this sample denotes: memory T cell fraction. The chain employs TRBV27 and TRBJ2-5; perhaps TRBD2 is the D gene, with 5 bases matching. Here the CDR3 is given as CATRSGWLETQYF. The DNA is as follows: TGTGCCACCAGGTCGGGGTGGCTAGAGACCCAGTACTTC.